These T cell receptor beta chains were read from a single sample in a study of T cell responses to AZD1222 COVID-19 vaccine. Libraries were prepared by immunoSEQ multiplex PCR; TCRdb keeps only in-frame clonotypes and omits some of them. This sample carries around 150,000 clones, around nine tenths of them seen once, and the ten largest clones take 1.5% to 2%. The sample in question was peripheral blood, obtained on day 0 of AZD1222 vaccination. These receptors all stem from an adult in good health. Both conserved end residues are part of each CDR3. D genes are given only for firm matches. Rows may omit the clone size; those that give it use once, few, many or a size class.

TRBJ2-1,TRBV5-6,.,once,CASSLGAPGGTPVF,TGTGCCAGCAGCTTGGGGGCCCCGGGGGGCACCCCAGTCTTC
TRBJ2-1,TRBV11-3,.,.,CASSFPPVNEQFF,TGTGCCAGCAGCTTCCCTCCAGTCAATGAGCAGTTCTTC
TRBJ1-1,TRBV4-2,.,once,CASSQDKGPRTEAFF,TGTGCCAGCAGCCAAGATAAGGGTCCGCGTACTGAAGCTTTCTTT
TRBJ1-2,TRBV7-9,TRBD1,.,CASSPRQGQGSYTF,TGTGCCAGCAGCCCGCGACAGGGCCAAGGTTCCTACACCTTC
TRBJ2-7,TRBV11-1,.,.,CASSPQVRVFYEQYF,TGTGCCAGCAGCCCACAGGTCCGCGTTTTCTACGAGCAGTACTTC
TRBJ1-1,TRBV5-4,.,few,CASSLGMSPGWGTEAFF,TGTGCCAGCAGCTTGGGAATGTCCCCAGGGTGGGGCACTGAAGCTTTCTTT
TRBJ1-2,TRBV3-1/TRBV3-2,.,.,CASSREGVYGYTF,TGTGCCAGCAGCCGTGAGGGCGTCTATGGCTACACCTTC
TRBJ1-5,TRBV9,.,.,CASSVGRGSNQPQHF,TGTGCCAGCAGCGTAGGTCGGGGGAGCAATCAGCCCCAGCATTTT
TRBJ2-7,TRBV5-4,TRBD2,.,CASSFGAGGFYEQYF,TGTGCCAGCAGCTTTGGAGCGGGAGGTTTCTACGAGCAGTACTTC
TRBJ2-5,TRBV5-4,TRBD1,.,CASTTGTGVSATQYF,TGTGCCAGCACTACAGGGACAGGGGTATCGGCGACCCAGTACTTC
TRBJ1-2,TRBV6-5,.,.,CASTRTYGYTF,TGTGCCAGCACCAGAACCTATGGCTACACCTTC
TRBJ2-7,TRBV19,.,.,CASSIGGEQYF,TGTGCCAGTAGTATAGGGGGCGAGCAGTACTTC
TRBJ2-3,TRBV6-2/TRBV6-3,.,.,CASSYETEAGTDTQYF,TGTGCCAGCAGTTACGAGACCGAGGCCGGCACAGATACGCAGTATTTT
TRBJ2-5,TRBV18,.,.,CASSPGTGETQYF,TGTGCCAGCTCACCGGGGACCGGGGAGACCCAGTACTTC
TRBJ1-1,TRBV5-8,.,.,CASSPLRTEEAEAFF,TGTGCCAGCAGCCCCTTACGGACAGAAGAAGCTGAAGCTTTCTTT
TRBJ1-6,TRBV7-8,.,.,CASSLEWSRTGYNSPLHF,TGTGCCAGCAGCTTAGAATGGAGCAGAACAGGCTATAATTCACCCCTCCACTTT
TRBJ1-6,TRBV2,TRBD1,few,CASSARTGNSPLHF,TGTGCCAGCAGCGCAAGGACAGGGAATTCACCCCTCCACTTT
TRBJ2-7,TRBV4-1,.,.,CASSQAPGRGREQYF,TGCGCCAGCAGCCAAGCCCCGGGGAGGGGGCGTGAGCAGTACTTC
TRBJ2-7,TRBV7-3,.,.,CASSLTGSGTYEQYF,TGTGCCAGCAGCTTAACGGGTAGCGGAACCTACGAGCAGTACTTC
TRBJ2-1,TRBV4-1,TRBD2,.,CASSQTGRVEISYNEQFF,TGCGCCAGCAGCCAAACTGGGAGGGTTGAGATCTCCTACAATGAGCAGTTCTTC
TRBJ1-1,TRBV7-8,.,.,CASSLGLGWGANTEAFF,TGTGCCAGCAGCTTAGGATTGGGTTGGGGCGCGAACACTGAAGCTTTCTTT
TRBJ1-1,TRBV19,.,.,CASSIERFGKYWNTEAFF,TGTGCCAGTAGTATAGAGCGGTTCGGAAAATACTGGAACACTGAAGCTTTCTTT
TRBJ1-6,TRBV11-2,.,.,CASSLDSPLHF,TGTGCCAGCAGCTTAGATTCACCCCTCCACTTT
TRBJ2-1,TRBV4-3,TRBD2,.,CASSQGSGRGYNEQFF,TGCGCCAGCAGCCAAGGTAGCGGGAGGGGTTACAATGAGCAGTTCTTC
TRBJ1-6,TRBV30,.,.,CAWSLEGHSPLHF,TGTGCCTGGAGTTTGGAGGGGCATTCACCCCTCCACTTT
TRBJ2-5,TRBV5-1,.,.,CASSLGSSNQETQYF,TGCGCCAGCAGCTTGGGGTCCAGTAACCAAGAGACCCAGTACTTC
TRBJ1-1,TRBV6-4,TRBD1,.,CASSDGNRGPMNTEAFF,TGTGCCAGCAGTGATGGCAACAGGGGACCAATGAACACTGAAGCTTTCTTT
TRBJ1-1,TRBV14,.,.,CASSPGRDIVNTEAFF,TGTGCCAGCAGCCCGGGCCGGGACATCGTTAACACTGAAGCTTTCTTT
TRBJ1-5,TRBV4-3,.,.,CASSLTANQPQHF,TGCGCCAGCAGCCTTACAGCAAATCAGCCCCAGCATTTT
TRBJ2-3,TRBV18,.,.,CASSSGFSGSTDTQYF,TGTGCCAGCTCATCTGGGTTTAGCGGAAGCACAGATACGCAGTATTTT
TRBJ2-7,TRBV9,.,.,CASSVSTGIHEQYF,TGTGCCAGCAGTGTCAGTACGGGGATCCACGAGCAGTACTTC
TRBJ2-1,TRBV9,.,.,CASSGTVRSNEQFF,TGTGCCAGCAGCGGAACAGTTCGCAGCAATGAGCAGTTCTTC
TRBJ2-6,TRBV15,.,.,CATSSDRGSGANVLTF,TGTGCCACCAGCAGTGATAGGGGGTCTGGGGCCAACGTCCTGACTTTC
TRBJ1-3,TRBV6-5,.,.,CASSRRGEPGNTIYF,TGTGCCAGCTCGAGGAGGGGCGAACCTGGAAACACCATATATTTT
TRBJ1-1,TRBV30,TRBD1,.,CAGTTGWDTEAFF,TGTGCCGGAACGACAGGGTGGGACACTGAAGCTTTCTTT
TRBJ1-1,TRBV19,.,.,CASRPGRGRTEAFF,TGTGCCAGTAGACCCGGGCGCGGCAGGACTGAAGCTTTCTTT
TRBJ2-5,TRBV18,.,.,CASSPGVPQETQYF,TGTGCCAGCTCACCGGGAGTACCCCAAGAGACCCAGTACTTC
TRBJ2-5,TRBV2,.,.,CASSVRGAPEETQYF,TGTGCCAGCAGTGTCCGCGGGGCACCCGAAGAGACCCAGTACTTC
TRBJ1-2,TRBV14,.,.,CASSQDRQGMRGYTF,TGTGCCAGCAGCCAAGATAGGCAGGGAATGCGCGGCTACACCTTC
TRBJ2-1,TRBV7-9,TRBD2,.,CASSLGAGGYNEQFF,TGTGCCAGCAGCTTAGGAGCGGGAGGCTACAATGAGCAGTTCTTC
TRBJ2-7,TRBV5-1,.,.,CASSLSSLEQYF,TGCGCCAGCAGCCTCTCTAGTCTGGAGCAGTACTTC
TRBJ2-7,TRBV4-3,TRBD1,.,CASSQSPEGQGAASVSEQYF,TGCGCCAGCAGCCAATCTCCGGAAGGACAGGGGGCTGCCAGTGTCTCCGAGCAGTACTTC
TRBJ1-6,TRBV12-3/TRBV12-4,.,.,CASNYGYNSPLHF,TGTGCCAGCAACTATGGGTATAATTCACCCCTCCACTTT
TRBJ2-1,TRBV5-1,TRBD1,.,CASSPGQVPYNEQFF,TGCGCCAGCAGCCCCGGACAGGTACCTTACAATGAGCAGTTCTTC
TRBJ2-3,TRBV7-9,TRBD2,once,CASSLSRTSGKEDTQYF,TGTGCCAGCAGCTTAAGTAGGACTAGCGGGAAGGAAGATACGCAGTATTTT
TRBJ2-2,TRBV13,TRBD1,.,CASSRRGQGYAGELFF,TGTGCCAGCAGTCGTCGGGGACAGGGGTACGCCGGGGAGCTGTTTTTT
TRBJ2-3,TRBV11-2,.,.,CASSLEAGGTQYF,TGTGCCAGCAGCTTAGAAGCAGGAGGGACGCAGTATTTT
TRBJ1-2,TRBV5-1,.,once,CASSLGRQVTGYTF,TGCGCCAGCAGCTTGGGACGTCAGGTCACTGGCTACACCTTC
TRBJ2-3,TRBV6-9,.,.,CASSYSAQGIDTQYF,TGTGCCAGCAGTTATTCGGCTCAGGGCATAGATACGCAGTATTTT
TRBJ1-5,TRBV5-1,TRBD1,.,CASSPSGTGVNQPQHF,TGCGCCAGCAGCCCCTCCGGGACAGGGGTCAATCAGCCCCAGCATTTT